This entry lists 19 T cell receptor beta chains sequenced from one sample in a study of blood T cells in healthy people across ages. For the second PCR, which ran for about 6 to 12 cycles, a sample-barcoded 5' primer and a J-beta primer mix were used. One entry per CDR3 protein, called by TCRdb with MiXCR from the 5' RACE reads. The sample yields about 760,000 distinct CDR3 sequences, 20% to 25% seen once. The same sample was also used in a study of T cells of mothers and their children.

Sequencing was performed on blood. These receptors originate from a boy younger than 18 in good health.

CDR3: CSARDRPSGETTYNEQFF. In nucleotides, the CDR3 is TGCAGTGCTAGAGATCGACCTAGCGGGGAGACCACCTACAATGAGCAGTTCTTC. The V gene is TRBV20-1, the J gene TRBJ2-1, with 9 positions matching TRBD2. V trimming: 0 bases; J trimming: 2 bases; junction bases outside the gene matches: 11. Germline CDR1 is DFQATT and CDR2 is SNEGSKA (reference sequence). This CDR3 is built from 18 residues.

The V gene is TRBV20-1, the J gene TRBJ2-1; 9 bases agree with TRBD2. The J segment lost 1 base and the V segment lost 2 bases, leaving 9 bases of the junction unmatched. Germline CDR1 is DFQATT and CDR2 is SNEGSKA (reference sequence). The CDR3 length is 17 residues. CDR3 in DNA: TGCAGTGCTAGATCCCCCGAGAGCGGGAGGTCCTACAATGAGCAGTTCTTC. This gives the protein CSARSPESGRSYNEQFF.

This clonotype was recorded only once. The chain couples TRBV5-1 to TRBJ1-1; 9 nucleotides align to TRBD1. The CDR3 has 17 residues. CDR1 and CDR2 from the germline V gene are SGHRS and YFSETQ. V dropped 4 bases and J dropped 3; count of bases not matched to a gene: 13. The CDR3 protein is CASSLMYTGGADTEAFF. CDR3 DNA sequence: TGCGCCAGCAGCCTCATGTATACAGGGGGCGCGGACACTGAAGCTTTCTTT.

The chain combines TRBV20-1 with TRBJ2-7; TRBD2 aligns across 7 bases. The J segment lost 6 bases and the V segment lost 4 bases, leaving 12 bases of the junction unmatched. This CDR3 comprises 14 residues. Germline-derived CDR1 and CDR2 are DFQATT and SNEGSKA (reference sequence). CDR3 in DNA: TGCAGTGCTATACCCCTCGCTAGCGGCTCCGAGCAGTACTTC. It yields the protein CSAIPLASGSEQYF.

Only a few counts were recorded for this clonotype. The chain combines TRBV11-3 with TRBJ1-1; D is uncertain. Germline V CDR1 and CDR2: SGHNT, YENEEA. Between the trimmed V and J ends, which lost 1 base and 4 bases, there was a span of 7 bases. This CDR3 comprises 13 residues. The CDR3 DNA reads TGTGCCAGCAGCTTAGCGGTTATCACTGAAGCTTTCTTT. Translated: CASSLAVITEAFF.

The chain has TRBV6-2 or TRBV6-3 and TRBJ2-3, with D unclear. The CDR3 is 13 residues long. V dropped 0 bases and J dropped 6 bases, with 7 bases sitting between them. CDR1 and CDR2 (germline): MNHEY, SVGEGT. The CDR3 loop reads CASSYSMVDTQYF. The DNA for the CDR3 is TGTGCCAGCAGTTACTCGATGGTGGATACGCAGTATTTT.

This clonotype showed up just a few times. The junction does not match germline at one end; this may be a read error. V and J are TRBV5-5 and TRBJ1-2; no definite D call. This CDR3 comprises 13 residues. Looked up from germline, CDR1 is SGHKS and CDR2 is YYEKEE (reference sequence). In DNA form, the CDR3 reads TGTGCCAGCAGCTTGGTGGCAGAGGATGGCCACACCTTC. It codes for CASSLVAEDGHTF.

CDR3 sequence: CASSLPIRQGGTGELFF. The CDR3 coding sequence is TGTGCCAGCAGCTTACCCATCCGACAGGGCGGCACCGGGGAGCTGTTTTTT. V is TRBV14 and J is TRBJ2-2, with 7 bases matching TRBD1. Germline V CDR1 and CDR2: SGHDN, FVKESK. Trimming took 5 bases from V and 4 from J; bases not matched to a gene: 13. CDR3 length equals 17 residues.

The sample holds a few counts of this clonotype. The chain combines TRBV29-1 with TRBJ2-1; 10 bases map to TRBD2. The germline gives CDR1 SQVTM, CDR2 ANQGSEA. The CDR3 is 16 residues long. After removal of 3 bases from V and 0 bases from J, the junction contained 5 bases not matched to a gene. CDR3 nucleotide sequence: TGCAGCGTTGAGGGGCCTAGCGGGAGCTCCTACAATGAGCAGTTCTTC. Protein: CSVEGPSGSSYNEQFF.

This chain uses TRBV6-4 with TRBJ2-6; D perhaps matches TRBD1 (5 bases). The CDR3 runs to 16 residues. V lost 3 bases to trimming and J lost 0 bases, with 9 bases between them. Germline CDR1 MRHNA, CDR2 SNTAGT. In DNA form, the CDR3 reads TGTGCCAGCAGTGAGGACACGAGCTCTGGGGCCAACGTCCTGACTTTC. This sequence encodes CASSEDTSSGANVLTF.

This clonotype has more than one count but fewer than ten. The chain is built from TRBV7-6 and TRBJ1-6; a weak D match, TRBD1 (6 bases). The CDR3 runs to 15 residues. Deletions cut 1 base from V and 13 bases from J, with 17 bases between. Germline CDR1 and CDR2: SGHVS and FNYEAQ. CDR3 coding DNA: TGTGCCAGCAGCTTAGAGGACAGCTCTGTAGGTCCCCTCCACTTT. It codes for CASSLEDSSVGPLHF.

In this sample, this clonotype turned up a few times. The DNA for the CDR3 is TGTGCCAGCAGCCACTTGGCGAGACAAGAGACCCAGTACTTC. This sequence encodes CASSHLARQETQYF. This chain uses TRBV11-1 with TRBJ2-5; D gene ambiguous. Trimming took off 5 bases at V and 2 bases at J, with 12 bases between the two ends. CDR1 and CDR2 from the germline V gene are SGHAT and FQDESV (reference sequence). CDR3 length: 14 residues.

This clonotype was observed a handful of times. This rearrangement joins TRBV28 to TRBJ2-7; TRBD1 matches 7 bases. The CDR3 is 16 amino acids. In germline, CDR1 is MDHEN, CDR2 SYDVKM. With V trimmed by 4 bases and J by 2 bases, 11 bases remained unmatched. CDR3 sequence (DNA): TGTGCCAGCAGTTCTCTCGGACAGGACTTTCCCTACGAGCAGTACTTC. Its protein is CASSSLGQDFPYEQYF. The entire variable domain, with the rest obtained from reference TRBV28 and TRBJ2-7, is as follows: DVKVTQSSRYLVKRTGEKVFLECVQDMDHENMFWYRQDPGLGLRLIYFSYDVKMKEKGDIPEGYSVSREKKERFSLILESASTNQTSMYLCASSSLGQDFPYEQYFGPGTRLTVT.

This chain links TRBV29-1 with TRBJ1-2; unclear D gene. The CDR3 totals 12 residues. From germline, CDR1 is SQVTM and CDR2 ANQGSEA. Between the trimmed V and J ends, which lost 6 bases and 4 bases, there was a span of 12 bases. The CDR3 DNA is TGCAGCGTCCCCCCAGAGGGCTATGGCTACACCTTC. Encoded protein: CSVPPEGYGYTF.

The J gene is TRBJ2-3, the V gene TRBV6-6, with D tentatively TRBD1 or TRBD2 (5 bases each). The V gene lost 8 bases and the J gene lost 9 bases, with 12 bases spanning the gap. The CDR3 spans 11 residues. The V gene's germline CDR1 is MNHNY and CDR2 SVGAGI (reference sequence). CDR3 loop: CASFRDPTQYF. The CDR3 DNA sequence: TGTGCCAGCTTCCGGGACCCGACGCAGTATTTT.

This clonotype was seen more than once but under ten times. V and J are TRBV18 and TRBJ2-2; tentatively, D is TRBD1 (6 bases). The CDR3 contains 16 residues. V shed 0 bases and J shed 3 bases, with 11 bases lying between them. CDR1 is KGHSH and CDR2 is LQKENI in the germline V gene. The CDR3 region is CASSPPQGVDTGELFF. The CDR3 region has the DNA TGTGCCAGCTCACCACCACAGGGAGTTGACACCGGGGAGCTGTTTTTT. The complete variable domain, with remaining parts taken from reference TRBV18 and TRBJ2-2, reads NAGVMQNPRHLVRRRGQEARLRCSPMKGHSHVYWYRQLPEEGLKFMVYLQKENIIDESGMPKERFSAEFPKEGPSILRIQQVVRGDSAAYFCASSPPQGVDTGELFFGEGSRLTVL.

The rearrangement links TRBV29-1 to TRBJ1-3, with D perhaps TRBD1 (5 bases). Between the trimmed V and J ends, which lost 4 bases and 0 bases, there was a span of 10 bases. The CDR3 loop spans 14 amino acids. Per germline, CDR1 SQVTM and CDR2 ANQGSEA. The CDR3 reads CSVGEGSSGNTIYF. In DNA, the CDR3 is TGCAGCGTTGGGGAGGGGAGCTCTGGAAACACCATATATTTT.

The chain couples TRBV20-1 to TRBJ1-2, with unresolved D. The ends were cut back, 3 bases at V and 7 bases at J, with 15 bases in the middle. The CDR3 is 13 residues long. CDR1 is DFQATT and CDR2 is SNEGSKA in the germline V gene (reference sequence). The CDR3: CSARATTLSGYTF. As DNA, the CDR3 is TGCAGTGCTAGGGCAACCACCCTCAGTGGCTACACCTTC.

The V and J genes are TRBV4-3 and TRBJ2-3; D is uncertain. Looked up from germline, CDR1 is LGHNA and CDR2 is YSLEER. CDR3 length equals 15 residues. V was cut by 1 base and J by 2 bases, with 10 bases left in between. The CDR3 sequence: CASSQGWAVTDTQYF. The DNA of the CDR3 is TGCGCCAGCAGCCAAGGGTGGGCGGTCACAGATACGCAGTATTTT.